One and the same sample provided the 28 T cell receptor beta chains below, sequenced in a study of molecular identifiers for immune sequencing clone quantification. TCRdb reprocessed the PCR reads with MiXCR, giving one entry per CDR3 protein. The sample has under 600,000 distinct CDR3 sequences, about a quarter seen once. Sequenced: naive CD8+ T cells from blood, with Jurkat cell RNA spiked in. Subset described: FACS-sorted CD8+CD4-CCR7+CD45RA+ naive T cells. Receptors originate from a human donor in good health. Some libraries in this study had Jurkat cell RNA spiked in.

The chain is built from TRBV6-2 or TRBV6-3 and TRBJ1-5; perhaps TRBD1 as D (5 bases). The V and J ends lost 4 bases and 6 bases respectively, with 10 bases between them. The CDR3 runs to 13 residues. The germline V gene encodes CDR1 MNHEY and CDR2 SVGEGT. The CDR3 loop reads CASSWGLSQPQHF. The CDR3 nucleotides read TGTGCCAGCAGTTGGGGCCTTAGTCAGCCCCAGCATTTT.

Many counts were recorded for this clonotype. This sequence joins TRBV20-1 and TRBJ2-7, with 7 bases identical to TRBD2. The CDR3 contains 14 residues. CDR1 DFQATT and CDR2 SNEGSKA come from the germline V gene (reference sequence). Germline trimming cut 1 base from V and 5 bases from J; bases unmatched to any gene: 8. The CDR3 region has the DNA TGCAGTGCTAGAGCGGTGTCAGGGACTAACGAGCAGTACTTC. Translating it yields CSARAVSGTNEQYF.

Regarding this clonotype: A much larger clonotype is one base distant, so this may be a read error. The missing conserved phenylalanine or tryptophan at the end of this CDR3 makes a read error likely. V usage is TRBV5-4 and J usage is TRBJ2-7, with D unclear. Germline lookup yields CDR1 SGHNT and CDR2 YYREEE (reference sequence). The length of the CDR3 is 14 residues. Trimming pared 2 bases from V and 1 base from J, leaving 10 bases between. CDR3 protein: CASSFGSPSYEQYL. CDR3 in DNA: TGTGCCAGCAGCTTTGGGTCACCTTCCTACGAGCAGTACCTC.

The rearrangement links TRBV27 to TRBJ2-2; D may be TRBD1 (5 bases). The V gene's germline CDR1 is MNHEY and CDR2 SMNVEV (reference sequence). The V gene lost 8 bases and the J gene lost 6 bases, with 19 bases spanning the gap. The length of the CDR3 is 15 residues. The CDR3 nucleotides are TGTGCCAGCTCGAAAGGACCCCCAGGGTCCGGGGAGCTGTTTTTT. Translation: CASSKGPPGSGELFF.

This clonotype was observed at least ten times. The chain is built from TRBV5-1 and TRBJ2-7, with TRBD1 matching 8 bases. The length of the CDR3 is 12 residues. V was clipped by 4 bases and J by 5 bases; unmatched bases: 2. Germline V gene lookup returns CDR1 SGHRS and CDR2 YFSETQ. The CDR3 loop is CASSDRGHEQYF. CDR3 DNA: TGCGCCAGCAGCGACAGGGGCCACGAGCAGTACTTC.

The chain has TRBV27 and TRBJ1-1; 10 nucleotides agree with TRBD1. Germline assignment: CDR1 MNHEY and CDR2 SMNVEV (reference sequence). Trimming cost V 5 bases and J 4 bases; bases outside gene matches: 10. The CDR3 sequence is 16 residues long. The CDR3 nucleotides read TGTGCCAGCAGTCCCGGGACAGGGGCGCTAGGCACTGAAGCTTTCTTT. It yields the protein CASSPGTGALGTEAFF.

J is TRBJ2-1 and V is TRBV30; D remains unclear. The V end was cut by 3 bases, the J end by 7 bases, with 10 bases between. The CDR3 has 12 residues. Germline CDR1 reads GTSNPN; CDR2 reads SVGIG (reference sequence). CDR3 protein: CAWRVQSNEQFF. The DNA of the CDR3 is TGTGCCTGGAGGGTACAATCGAATGAGCAGTTCTTC.

The V call is TRBV5-1, the J call TRBJ1-1; D remains unclear. Germline CDR1 is SGHRS and CDR2 is YFSETQ. Trimming removed 4 bases from V and 3 bases from J, with 19 bases in between. This CDR3 contains 16 residues. The CDR3 DNA is TGCGCCAGCAGCCCTGGACGGAGGCCGGAGGACACTGAAGCTTTCTTT. This codes for CASSPGRRPEDTEAFF. Filled out from reference TRBV5-1 and TRBJ1-1, the complete variable domain reads KAGVTQTPRYLIKTRGQQVTLSCSPISGHRSVSWYQQTPGQGLQFLFEYFSETQRNKGNFPGRFSGRQFSNSRSEMNVSTLELGDSALYLCASSPGRRPEDTEAFFGQGTRLTVV.

In this sample, this clonotype turned up many times. The chain combines TRBV3-1 with TRBJ2-3, with 8 bases that match TRBD2. Germline lookup yields CDR1 LGHDT and CDR2 YNNKEL (reference sequence). The CDR3 contains 19 residues. The junction had 20 bases not matched to a gene; V was cut back by 4 bases and J by 5 bases. The CDR3 sequence is CASSPLQWSSGDAQDTQYF. In nucleotides, the CDR3 is TGTGCCAGCAGCCCACTACAGTGGAGTAGCGGGGACGCACAAGATACGCAGTATTTT.

Concerning this clonotype: The junction differs from germline at one of its ends, possibly a read error. The J gene is TRBJ2-7, the V gene TRBV4-3; D unresolved. There are 15 residues in the CDR3. Germline CDR1 and CDR2: LGHNA and YSLEER. The DNA for the CDR3 is TGCGCCAGCAGCCAAGGAGTAGGAAGCTCCTACGAGCAGTGCTTC. Protein sequence: CASSQGVGSSYEQCF.

This clonotype was counted only a few times. The chain recombines TRBV4-1 with TRBJ2-7, with unresolved D. Trimming removed 0 bases at V and 1 base at J, with 16 bases between. The CDR3 spans 17 residues. Per germline, CDR1 MGHRA and CDR2 YSYEKL. This CDR3 is CASSQEIPAFRSYEQYF. CDR3 DNA sequence: TGCGCCAGCAGCCAAGAGATTCCAGCTTTTCGGTCCTACGAGCAGTACTTC.

The CDR3 is CASSTPSGGAYEQYF. CDR3 coding DNA: TGTGCCAGCAGCACCCCGTCAGGGGGCGCCTACGAGCAGTACTTC. The J gene is TRBJ2-7, the V gene TRBV11-2, with TRBD1 matching over 8 bases. Germline CDR1 is SGHAT and CDR2 is FQNNGV. J was trimmed by 2 bases and V by 5 bases; bases with no gene match: 8. The CDR3 runs to 15 residues.

The chain couples TRBV4-3 to TRBJ1-2; D is possibly TRBD1 (5 bases). V was shortened by 0 bases and J by 4 bases, with 12 bases between the two germline ends. The CDR3 contains 15 residues. The germline CDR1 and CDR2 sequences are LGHNA and YSLEER. CDR3 protein: CASSQERQGVYGYTF. CDR3 bases: TGCGCCAGCAGCCAAGAACGGCAGGGTGTCTATGGCTACACCTTC.

V usage is TRBV4-1 and J usage is TRBJ2-3; 10 nucleotides align to TRBD2. The CDR3 sequence is 19 residues long. The V segment lost 2 bases and the J segment 2 bases; nucleotides outside the gene matches: 13. Germline CDR1 and CDR2: MGHRA and YSYEKL. The CDR3 reads CASSQQPSGGGFVTDTQYF. DNA for the CDR3: TGCGCCAGCAGCCAACAACCGAGCGGGGGGGGCTTCGTCACAGATACGCAGTATTTT.

V is TRBV6-2 or TRBV6-3 and J is TRBJ2-2; 7 bases match TRBD2. V trimming: 4 bases; J trimming: 6 bases; junction bases outside the gene matches: 11. The germline gives CDR1 MNHEY, CDR2 SVGEGT. This CDR3 is built from 16 residues. The CDR3 nucleotides read TGTGCCAGCAGTTCTCGGACTAGGAATATCGCCGGGGAGCTGTTTTTT. This translates into CASSSRTRNIAGELFF.

This clonotype turned up a few times. The chain joins TRBV4-1 to TRBJ2-7; 9 bases fit TRBD1. The V gene's germline CDR1 is MGHRA and CDR2 YSYEKL. The CDR3 spans 15 residues. After removal of 2 bases from V and 3 bases from J, the junction contained 5 bases not matched to a gene. CDR3 DNA sequence: TGCGCCAGCAGCCAAATAGGGACAGGGAACTACGAGCAGTACTTC. Translation gives CASSQIGTGNYEQYF.

This rearrangement joins TRBV6-5 to TRBJ2-6; tentative D call: TRBD2 (5 bases). There are 14 residues in the CDR3. Germline values: CDR1 MNHEY, CDR2 SVGAGI. Trimming cost V 5 bases and J 4 bases, with 9 bases left between them. CDR3 sequence (DNA): TGTGCCAGCAGTACGGGGTTAGGGGCCAACGTCCTGACTTTC. It specifies CASSTGLGANVLTF.

This clonotype was seen repeatedly, ten times or more. The J gene is TRBJ2-3, the V gene TRBV27; no firm D call. The length of the CDR3 is 11 residues. Trimming shortened V by 10 bases and J by 7 bases, and 12 bases separated the two germline ends. Germline CDR1 MNHEY, CDR2 SMNVEV (reference sequence). CDR3 in amino acids: CATTDPNTQYF. The CDR3 region has the DNA TGTGCCACTACGGACCCGAATACGCAGTATTTT.

The rearrangement links TRBV4-3 to TRBJ1-3; tentatively, D is TRBD1 (5 bases). The germline gives CDR1 LGHNA, CDR2 YSLEER. V lost 0 bases to trimming and J lost 8 bases, with 8 bases between them. The CDR3 runs to 13 residues. This CDR3 is CASSQDQGDTIYF. The CDR3, as DNA: TGCGCCAGCAGCCAAGATCAAGGGGACACCATATATTTT.

This clonotype was detected many times. The rearrangement links TRBV4-2 to TRBJ2-3; 9 nucleotides match TRBD2. CDR1 and CDR2 (germline): LGHNA, YNFKEQ. This CDR3 region has 15 residues. With 2 bases clipped from V and 5 bases from J, the junction kept 5 bases outside the gene matches. CDR3 nucleotide sequence: TGTGCCAGCAGCCAACCGCTAGCGGGAAAAGATACGCAGTATTTT. Amino acid sequence: CASSQPLAGKDTQYF.

This clonotype has just a few counts. The V gene is TRBV7-9, the J gene TRBJ1-1; 7 positions match TRBD1. The J segment lost 3 bases and the V segment lost 5 bases, leaving 6 bases of the junction unmatched. Germline lookup yields CDR1 SEHNR and CDR2 FQNEAQ (reference sequence). CDR3 size: 14 residues. In DNA, the CDR3 is TGTGCCAGCAGCCCGACAGGGATCGACACTGAAGCTTTCTTT. Translated: CASSPTGIDTEAFF.

This clonotype was seen a handful of times. V is TRBV13 and J is TRBJ1-1; D not certain. V shed 3 bases and J shed 0 bases, with 14 bases lying between them. Germline CDR1 PRHDT, CDR2 FYEKMQ (reference sequence). CDR3 length: 16 amino acids. CDR3 nucleotide sequence: TGTGCCAGCAGCTTCCCCAACGGAGGGATGAACACTGAAGCTTTCTTT. Encoded protein: CASSFPNGGMNTEAFF.

There are a few counts of this clonotype. V and J are TRBV12-3 or TRBV12-4 and TRBJ2-3, with 14 bases matching TRBD2. This CDR3 is built from 18 residues. V lost 5 bases and J lost 3; bases outside the gene matches: 10. The CDR3 region is CASSLGLAGGFGTDTQYF. CDR3 coding DNA: TGTGCCAGCAGTCTTGGACTAGCGGGGGGATTCGGGACAGATACGCAGTATTTT.

The chain recombines TRBV20-1 with TRBJ2-1; a possible D gene is TRBD1 (5 bases). In germline, CDR1 is DFQATT, CDR2 SNEGSKA (reference sequence). The V end lost 2 bases, the J end lost 3 bases, and 11 bases lay between the germline ends. The length of the CDR3 is 14 residues. The CDR3 nucleotides read TGCAGTGCTAGAACTATCGACAGCTACAATGAGCAGTTCTTC. This encodes CSARTIDSYNEQFF.

This CDR3 reads CASSSYGLAGADTQYF. DNA of the CDR3: TGTGCCAGCAGCTCTTACGGACTAGCGGGGGCGGATACGCAGTATTTT. The chain joins TRBV7-2 to TRBJ2-3; 13 nucleotides line up with TRBD2. Germline CDR1 is SGHTA and CDR2 is FQGNSA. The CDR3 covers 16 residues. J lost 6 bases, V lost 4 bases, and 7 bases had no gene match. Filled out from reference TRBV7-2 and TRBJ2-3, the complete variable domain reads GAGVSQSPSNKVTEKGKDVELRCDPISGHTALYWYRQSLGQGLEFLIYFQGNSAPDKSGLPSDRFSAERTGGSVSTLTIQRTQQEDSAVYLCASSSYGLAGADTQYFGPGTRLTVL.

This clonotype came up a few times. J is TRBJ2-2 and V is TRBV12-3 or TRBV12-4, with D unclear. V lost 3 bases, J lost 0 bases, and 11 bases lay in between. The CDR3 consists of 16 residues. Here the CDR3 reads CASSFWEGSNTGELFF. The CDR3 DNA sequence: TGTGCCAGCAGTTTTTGGGAAGGCTCGAACACCGGGGAGCTGTTTTTT.

This clonotype was found many times. The chain has TRBV14 and TRBJ2-3; D ambiguous. The CDR3 has 13 residues. Germline lookup yields CDR1 SGHDN and CDR2 FVKESK. The V end lost 1 base, the J end lost 8 bases, and 10 bases lay between the germline ends. For the CDR3, the DNA is TGTGCCAGCAGCCAAGGGGTGACTGGTACGCAGTATTTT. Encoded protein: CASSQGVTGTQYF.

This clonotype was recorded a few times. The chain employs TRBV19 and TRBJ2-7, with D perhaps TRBD2 (6 bases). The CDR3 is made up of 14 amino acids. CDR1 is LNHDA, CDR2 SQIVND, per germline (reference sequence). The germline V and J ends were trimmed by 0 bases and 7 bases, with 13 bases remaining between them. The CDR3 reads CASSIDQTSGEQYF. DNA for the CDR3: TGTGCCAGTAGTATAGATCAGACCAGCGGGGAGCAGTACTTC.